This T cell receptor beta chain was identified in a study of T cells after yellow fever vaccination. Whole-study findings and limits: Clonotypes found in both CD4 and CD8 compartments made up a small share. Detected again after the booster were most primary-vaccination clones, at almost 97% CD4 and 88% CD8. FACS-sorted repertoires might harbor abundant contaminating clonotypes from the bulk population.

The V end lost 3 bases, the J end lost 8 bases, and 15 bases lay between the germline ends. The CDR3 has 14 amino acids. TCRdb re-analysed the 5' RACE reads in MiXCR, keeping a single row per CDR3 protein. The sample contains under 550,000 distinct CDR3 sequences, 21% of which appear only once. This clonotype was seen a handful of times. Its antigen is not known. The sample here was PBMCs, taken approximately 22 days after the first yellow fever vaccination. This sequence originates from a man aged 18 to 29 who received the YFV17D yellow fever vaccine. The rearrangement joins TRBV12-3 or TRBV12-4 to TRBJ2-3; possibly TRBD1 or TRBD2 for D (6 bases each). The CDR3 reads CASSFEGGGVTQYF. The CDR3 nucleotides are TGTGCCAGCAGTTTCGAGGGGGGAGGAGTTACGCAGTATTTT.